The T cell receptor beta chain described here comes from a study of blood T cells in healthy people across ages. Findings and limits, study-wide: Diversity estimated from one million T cells was considered an underestimate. Naive and antigen-experienced cells were not separated, limiting conclusive comparison.

Sample-barcoded 5' priming and a J-beta primer mix drove a second PCR of roughly 6 to 12 cycles. In TCRdb, the 5' RACE reads were re-called with MiXCR into one record per CDR3 protein. The table lists about 1.6 million distinct CDR3 sequences, about 35% of them singletons. Remarks on this clonotype: Antigen specificity is unknown. The junction does not match germline at one end; this may be a read error.

Investigators took around 10 milliliters of peripheral blood from every donor. At least 5.5 micrograms of total RNA were extracted per sample. This receptor was taken from a young woman in good health. The sequencing input was blood.

The CDR3 protein is CASSPKLTGGNGHTF. Here the CDR3 DNA reads TGTGCCAGCAGCCCTAAACTGACAGGGGGCAATGGCCACACCTTC. The chain joins TRBV3-1 to TRBJ1-2; TRBD1 matches at 10 bases. The CDR3 extends over 15 amino acids. Per germline, CDR1 LGHDT and CDR2 YNNKEL (reference sequence).